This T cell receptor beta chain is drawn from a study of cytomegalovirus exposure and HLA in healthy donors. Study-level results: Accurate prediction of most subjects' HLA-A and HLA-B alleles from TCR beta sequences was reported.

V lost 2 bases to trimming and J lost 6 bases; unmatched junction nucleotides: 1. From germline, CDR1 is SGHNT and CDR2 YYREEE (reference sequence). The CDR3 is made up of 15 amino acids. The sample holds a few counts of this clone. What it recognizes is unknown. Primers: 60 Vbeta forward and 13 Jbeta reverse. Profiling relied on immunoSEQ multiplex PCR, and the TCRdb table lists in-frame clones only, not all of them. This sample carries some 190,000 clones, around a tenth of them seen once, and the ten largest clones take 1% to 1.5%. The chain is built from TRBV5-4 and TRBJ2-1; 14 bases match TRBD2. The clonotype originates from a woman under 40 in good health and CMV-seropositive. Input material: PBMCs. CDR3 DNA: TGTGCCAGCAGCTTCGGACTAGCGGGAGGCAATGAGCAGTTCTTC. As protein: CASSFGLAGGNEQFF.